One and the same sample provided the 28 T cell receptor beta chains below, sequenced in a study of T-cell memory formation after mild COVID-19. TCRdb recomputed calls from the 5' RACE reads with MiXCR, one row per CDR3 protein. The sample lists 250,000 to 300,000 distinct CDR3 sequences, around 15% seen once, with 20% to 25% in the top ten. Sample: PBMCs or a T cell subset sorted from them (not recorded which). The receptors were gathered from a man younger than 30 who had mild COVID-19 (a few samples of this study predate the infection). Cell type and time point are not known.

Many counts were recorded for this clonotype. V is TRBV4-2 and J is TRBJ2-7; D ambiguous. Germline-derived CDR1 and CDR2 are LGHNA and YNFKEQ. This CDR3 spans 12 amino acids. V shed 0 bases and J shed 3 bases, with 3 bases lying between them. The CDR3 DNA reads as TGTGCCAGCAGCCAAGACAGCTACGAGCAGTACTTC. This sequence encodes CASSQDSYEQYF.

The chain combines TRBV20-1 with TRBJ2-5; TRBD2 is a possible D gene (6 bases). V was clipped by 0 bases and J by 6 bases, with 11 bases between them. This CDR3 has 13 amino acids. Germline CDR1 is DFQATT and CDR2 is SNEGSKA (reference sequence). The CDR3 nucleotides are TGCAGTGCTAGAGATCGGGGGAGGAAGACCCAGTACTTC. This encodes CSARDRGRKTQYF.

This clonotype was counted between two and nine times. The V call is TRBV10-3, the J call TRBJ1-3, with D tentatively TRBD1 (5 bases). This CDR3 spans 16 amino acids. Trimming removed 5 bases at V and 2 bases at J, with 16 bases between. Looked up from germline, CDR1 is ENHRY and CDR2 is SYGVKD. The CDR3 DNA reads as TGTGCCATCAGTCCCTTCCAAGGGGAAGCTGGAAACACCATATATTTT. It codes for CAISPFQGEAGNTIYF.

V gene TRBV5-1 combines with J gene TRBJ1-1, with a weak D call TRBD1 (6 bases). This CDR3 comprises 15 residues. The germline V gene has CDR1 SGHRS and CDR2 YFSETQ. Trimming took 0 bases from V and 1 from J, leaving 10 bases between them. CDR3 coding DNA: TGCGCCAGCAGCTTGGAGCAGGGGACGAACACTGAAGCTTTCTTT. Its translation is CASSLEQGTNTEAFF.

This clonotype was observed a few times. V gene TRBV12-3 or TRBV12-4 combines with J gene TRBJ2-3; D is uncertain. Trimming removed 7 bases from V and 4 bases from J, with 15 bases in between. The CDR3 is 14 residues long. CDR3 protein: CASTQVSFSDTQYF. The DNA of the CDR3 is TGTGCCAGCACCCAAGTGTCATTCTCAGATACGCAGTATTTT.

This clonotype was picked up one time. The V gene is TRBV20-1, the J gene TRBJ1-2; D may be TRBD1 (5 bases). The CDR3 loop spans 13 amino acids. Germline CDR1 DFQATT, CDR2 SNEGSKA (reference sequence). The V end was cut by 3 bases, the J end by 10 bases, with 18 bases between. Here the CDR3 reads CSARGGTGRDYTF. As DNA, the CDR3 is TGCAGTGCTAGGGGAGGGACGGGGCGAGACTACACCTTC.

This clonotype was detected only a few times. A read error may produce the germline difference seen at one junction end. The rearrangement uses TRBV7-7 and TRBJ2-5; no clear D. This CDR3 comprises 16 residues. Germline V gene data show CDR1 as SSHAT and CDR2 as FNYEAQ (reference sequence). Here the CDR3 DNA reads TGTGCTAGCAGCTTATCCCTAACCCGCTCCGCAGAGACCCAGTACTTC. Protein: CASSLSLTRSAETQYF.

V usage is TRBV6-6 and J usage is TRBJ1-1; no definite D call. Germline loops: CDR1 MNHNY, CDR2 SVGAGI (reference sequence). The CDR3 is made up of 14 amino acids. V was pared by 6 bases and J by 0 bases, with 11 bases between. The CDR3 here is CASRRSGLNTEAFF. The CDR3 coding sequence is TGTGCCAGCAGACGAAGCGGATTGAACACTGAAGCTTTCTTT.

This clonotype was counted between two and nine times. The V and J genes are TRBV4-3 and TRBJ1-3; no clear D gene. The CDR3 has 13 residues. In germline, CDR1 is LGHNA, CDR2 YSLEER. The V end was cut by 8 bases, the J end by 0 bases, with 8 bases between. CDR3 residues: CASGYVSGNTIYF. The CDR3 nucleotides read TGCGCCAGCGGTTACGTCTCTGGAAACACCATATATTTT.

A few counts support this clonotype. The chain uses TRBV10-3 and TRBJ2-1; either TRBD1 or TRBD2 may supply D (6 bases each). Trimming took off 6 bases at V and 8 bases at J, with 23 bases between the two ends. Germline values: CDR1 ENHRY, CDR2 SYGVKD. This CDR3 is 16 amino acids long. This CDR3 reads CAIRAGEGGSTDEQFF. CDR3 in DNA: TGTGCCATCAGGGCTGGCGAGGGGGGCTCTACAGATGAGCAGTTCTTC.

The chain joins TRBV29-1 to TRBJ2-1; TRBD1 is a possible D gene (6 bases). CDR1 is SQVTM, CDR2 ANQGSEA, per germline. The CDR3 loop spans 13 amino acids. The V end lost 6 bases, the J end lost 4 bases, and 13 bases lay between the germline ends. Written as DNA, the CDR3 is TGCAGCGTCCACCCGGACAGTTACAATGAGCAGTTCTTC. As protein: CSVHPDSYNEQFF.

The chain uses TRBV12-3 or TRBV12-4 and TRBJ2-5, with TRBD2 matching over 7 bases. The CDR3 length is 16 residues. V shed 5 bases and J 2 bases; nucleotides not matched to a gene: 11. Here the CDR3 DNA reads TGTGCCAGCAGTCCCTGGGACGGGCGGGGGCAAGAGACCCAGTACTTC. Translated: CASSPWDGRGQETQYF.

This chain's CDR3 is CASSRPTGRQAGELFF. CDR3 DNA: TGCGCCAGCAGCCGCCCCACCGGGAGACAAGCCGGGGAGCTGTTTTTT. The rearrangement joins TRBV4-1 to TRBJ2-2, with D perhaps TRBD2 (6 bases). Germline-derived CDR1 and CDR2 are MGHRA and YSYEKL. The ends were cut back, 4 bases at V and 6 bases at J, with 18 bases in the middle. The CDR3 runs to 16 residues.

This sequence joins TRBV6-5 and TRBJ2-1, with 12 bases fitting TRBD2. V shed 6 bases and J 7 bases; nucleotides not matched to a gene: 7. This CDR3 has 15 residues. Germline V gene lookup returns CDR1 MNHEY and CDR2 SVGAGI. The CDR3: CASSHLAGGLNEQFF. The CDR3 coding sequence is TGTGCCAGCAGCCATCTAGCGGGGGGGCTTAATGAGCAGTTCTTC.

This clonotype was seen a few times. Its ends do not fully match the called genes, so a read error is possible. The chain joins TRBV7-2 to TRBJ1-1, with a possible D match to TRBD1 (5 bases). The CDR3 spans 16 residues. Germline CDR1 is SGHTA and CDR2 is FQGNSA. The CDR3 coding sequence is TGTGCCAGCAGCTTAGCCATTTGGGGGGGAGGGCCCAACATGCTCTTT. It translates to CASSLAIWGGGPNMLF.

The chain recombines TRBV19 with TRBJ1-1; D is undetermined. Germline-derived CDR1 and CDR2 are LNHDA and SQIVND (reference sequence). This CDR3 contains 12 residues. V was shortened by 3 bases and J by 8 bases, with 10 bases between the two germline ends. The DNA of the CDR3 is TGTGCCAGTAGTATTACATCAGGAGAAGCTTTCTTT. Translation gives CASSITSGEAFF.

Only a few counts were recorded for this clonotype. The J gene is TRBJ1-2, the V gene TRBV6-1; 7 positions agree with TRBD1. The V and J ends lost 6 bases and 8 bases, in that order; junction bases with no gene match: 9. The V gene's germline CDR1 is MNHNS and CDR2 SASEGT. The CDR3 length is 13 residues. The CDR3 here is CASRPTGVGGYTF. The CDR3, as DNA: TGTGCCAGCAGACCCACAGGGGTAGGCGGCTACACCTTC.

This clonotype was picked up a small number of times. The chain recombines TRBV28 with TRBJ2-5; perhaps TRBD1 as D (5 bases). The CDR3 is 13 residues long. The ends were cut back, 6 bases at V and 1 base at J, with 9 bases in the middle. Germline CDR1 is MDHEN and CDR2 is SYDVKM. This chain's CDR3 is CASRPQGQETQYF. CDR3 coding DNA: TGTGCCAGCAGGCCCCAGGGCCAAGAGACCCAGTACTTC.

A few counts support this clonotype. This chain links TRBV12-3 or TRBV12-4 with TRBJ2-3, with unresolved D. This CDR3 is 12 amino acids long. V lost 6 bases and J lost 6, with 10 bases in between. The CDR3 DNA reads as TGTGCCAGCAGGGCGCCGCGTGATACGCAGTATTTT. Encoded protein: CASRAPRDTQYF.

This clonotype was detected only a few times. This chain links TRBV3-1 with TRBJ2-2, with D unclear. Germline CDR1 and CDR2: LGHDT and YNNKEL (reference sequence). V was clipped by 3 bases and J by 5 bases, with 13 bases between them. CDR3 length: 15 amino acids. The CDR3 protein is CASSHDGVGTGELFF. For the CDR3, the DNA is TGTGCCAGCAGCCACGATGGGGTAGGGACCGGGGAGCTGTTTTTT. Combining the CDR3 with reference TRBV3-1 and TRBJ2-2 gives the whole variable domain DTAVSQTPKYLVTQMGNDKSIKCEQNLGHDTMYWYKQDSKKFLKIMFSYNNKELIINETVPNRFSPKSPDKAHLNLHINSLELGDSAVYFCASSHDGVGTGELFFGEGSRLTVL.

The J gene is TRBJ1-5, the V gene TRBV7-9, with D possibly being TRBD1 (6 bases). Trimming left V 6 bases short and J 7 bases short, with 10 bases between. The CDR3 sequence is 12 residues long. CDR1 is SEHNR, CDR2 FQNEAQ, per germline (reference sequence). The CDR3 loop is CASRKGEQPQHF. The CDR3, as DNA: TGTGCCAGCAGGAAGGGGGAGCAGCCCCAGCATTTT.

The J gene is TRBJ1-1, the V gene TRBV10-3; D not resolved. V lost 2 bases and J 4 bases, leaving 2 bases between the germline ends. CDR1 ENHRY and CDR2 SYGVKD come from the germline V gene. The CDR3 runs 11 residues. DNA of the CDR3: TGTGCCATCAGTGAGGGCACTGAAGCTTTCTTT. Its protein is CAISEGTEAFF.

This clonotype appeared a few times. The chain employs TRBV5-6 and TRBJ1-2; D is uncertain. The CDR3 has 14 amino acids. Trimming shortened V by 0 bases and J by 5 bases, and 11 bases separated the two germline ends. Germline CDR1 is SGHDT and CDR2 is YYEEEE. The DNA of the CDR3 is TGTGCCAGCAGCTTGGAGGGCGCCGGGTATGGCTACACCTTC. Amino acid sequence: CASSLEGAGYGYTF.

This clonotype showed up just a few times. The chain has TRBV6-5 and TRBJ1-1; 8 bases fit TRBD1. Germline V gene lookup returns CDR1 MNHEY and CDR2 SVGAGI. CDR3 length: 16 amino acids. V shed 1 base, J shed 5 bases, and the junction held 9 bases outside the gene matches. This CDR3 reads CASSYFQQGEGTEAFF. The CDR3 DNA sequence: TGTGCCAGCAGTTACTTTCAACAGGGGGAAGGTACTGAAGCTTTCTTT.

This clonotype showed up many times. The CDR3 loop is CASSQEDYNEQFF. The CDR3 nucleotides read TGTGCCAGCAGCCAAGAGGATTACAATGAGCAGTTCTTC. The rearrangement links TRBV4-2 to TRBJ2-1; D remains unclear. Trimming shortened V by 0 bases and J by 4 bases, and 4 bases separated the two germline ends. The CDR3 sequence is 13 residues long. Per germline, CDR1 LGHNA and CDR2 YNFKEQ.

Many counts were recorded for this clonotype. The J gene is TRBJ1-1, the V gene TRBV15, with D tentatively TRBD1 (5 bases). V lost 1 base to trimming and J lost 1 base, with 13 bases between them. Germline V CDR1 and CDR2: LNHNV, YYDKDF (reference sequence). CDR3 size: 16 residues. In nucleotides, the CDR3 is TGTGCCACCAGCAGAGGGGACCTAGCGGAGAACACTGAAGCTTTCTTT. Its protein product is CATSRGDLAENTEAFF. The full variable domain, its missing parts supplied by reference TRBV15 and TRBJ1-1, is DAMVIQNPRYQVTQFGKPVTLSCSQTLNHNVMYWYQQKSSQAPKLLFHYYDKDFNNEADTPDNFQSRRPNTSFCFLDIRSPGLGDTAMYLCATSRGDLAENTEAFFGQGTRLTVV.

This clonotype occurred a few times. J is TRBJ2-2 and V is TRBV6-5, with a tentative D call TRBD2 (5 bases). The length of the CDR3 is 12 residues. The V gene lost 8 bases and the J gene lost 6 bases, with 10 bases spanning the gap. Germline V lookup: CDR1 MNHEY, CDR2 SVGAGI. The DNA of the CDR3 is TGTGCCAGCGGCTTTAGCGCCGGGGAGCTGTTTTTT. Protein: CASGFSAGELFF.

This clonotype was seen a few times. J is TRBJ1-6 and V is TRBV4-1; unclear D gene. V was shortened by 0 bases and J by 0 bases, with 9 bases between the two germline ends. This CDR3 spans 17 amino acids. CDR1 is MGHRA and CDR2 is YSYEKL in the germline V gene. The CDR3 loop is CASSQDPLSSYNSPLHF. The CDR3, as DNA: TGCGCCAGCAGCCAAGATCCTCTTAGCTCCTATAATTCACCCCTCCACTTT.